Below, 28 T cell receptor beta chains from the same sample are listed, as sequenced in a study of identical twins. Each CDR3 protein gets one entry after TCRdb re-called the 5' RACE reads with MiXCR. The sample includes roughly 260,000 distinct CDR3 sequences, roughly 13% of them seen just once. The source material was memory (CD45RO+) T cells sorted from blood. These receptors came from a woman aged 18-29 years in good health.

The V call is TRBV27, the J call TRBJ2-4; 9 positions match TRBD2. This CDR3 has 14 residues. Germline trimming cut 8 bases from V and 7 bases from J; bases unmatched to any gene: 9. Germline V gene sequence: CDR1 MNHEY, CDR2 SMNVEV (reference sequence). The CDR3 protein is CASGTLAGSNIQYF. The CDR3 DNA is TGTGCCAGCGGTACACTAGCGGGTTCGAACATTCAGTACTTC.

This clonotype was seen ten or more times. This chain links TRBV11-2 with TRBJ2-7, with TRBD2 matching over 11 bases. The germline gives CDR1 SGHAT, CDR2 FQNNGV. The length of the CDR3 is 16 residues. V lost 5 bases, J lost 2 bases, and 8 bases stayed unmatched. CDR3 nucleotides: TGTGCCAGCAGCCACGCTAGCGGGGGGCGTGCCTACGAGCAGTACTTC. As protein: CASSHASGGRAYEQYF.

This clonotype was picked up a small number of times. The chain has TRBV12-3 or TRBV12-4 and TRBJ1-4, with D perhaps TRBD1 (6 bases). V was cut by 5 bases and J by 5 bases, with 15 bases left in between. The CDR3 length is 15 residues. As DNA, the CDR3 is TGTGCCAGCAGTGACGGACAGCCTAAGAATGAAAAACTGTTTTTT. It yields the protein CASSDGQPKNEKLFF.

The chain uses TRBV14 and TRBJ1-1; D remains ambiguous. V was shortened by 1 base and J by 4 bases, with 10 bases between the two germline ends. CDR1 is SGHDN, CDR2 FVKESK, per germline. The CDR3 length is 14 residues. The CDR3 loop reads CASSQGAPGTEAFF. The DNA of the CDR3 is TGTGCCAGCAGCCAAGGGGCGCCCGGCACTGAAGCTTTCTTT.

The chain combines TRBV6-2 or TRBV6-3 with TRBJ2-1; maybe TRBD2 (6 bases). Trimming stripped 5 bases from V and 11 bases from J, with 13 bases between. The CDR3 is 12 amino acids. CDR1 and CDR2 (germline): MNHEY, SVGEGT. The CDR3 here is CASSDPGTQQFF. CDR3 nucleotide sequence: TGTGCCAGCAGTGATCCCGGGACTCAGCAGTTCTTC.

This clonotype came up many times. The chain combines TRBV20-1 with TRBJ1-2; D unresolved. Germline V gene lookup returns CDR1 DFQATT and CDR2 SNEGSKA (reference sequence). This CDR3 has 13 residues. Trimming left V 3 bases short and J 1 base short, with 9 bases between. CDR3 bases: TGCAGTGCTAGTCGGGGAGTTAACTATGGCTACACCTTC. Its translation is CSASRGVNYGYTF.

This clonotype was observed a handful of times. The rearrangement uses TRBV7-9 and TRBJ1-4; D is unclear. The CDR3 runs 14 residues. The germline V gene has CDR1 SEHNR and CDR2 FQNEAQ (reference sequence). V lost 1 base and J 3 bases, leaving 6 bases between the germline ends. The DNA for the CDR3 is TGTGCCAGCAGCTTAGGAGTTTCTAATGAAAAACTGTTTTTT. Protein: CASSLGVSNEKLFF.

The CDR3 DNA follows: TGTGCCAGCAGCTTATACGGGGGAACCTACGAGCAGTACTTC. Translation gives CASSLYGGTYEQYF. V is TRBV7-6 and J is TRBJ2-7; tentative D call: TRBD2 (6 bases). The CDR3 loop spans 14 amino acids. CDR1 SGHVS and CDR2 FNYEAQ come from the germline V gene. V gave up 2 bases and J gave up 2 bases, with 10 bases separating them.

The chain couples TRBV5-5 to TRBJ1-5; 10 nucleotides line up with TRBD1. Trimming took 4 bases from V and 6 from J; bases not matched to a gene: 7. The CDR3 has 15 amino acids. Germline CDR1 and CDR2: SGHKS and YYEKEE (reference sequence). The CDR3 DNA reads as TGTGCCAGCAGCGCAGGACAGGGGGTAGGTCAGCCCCAGCATTTT. Translation gives CASSAGQGVGQPQHF.

This clonotype was counted a few times. DNA for the CDR3: TGTGCCAGCAGTCGCACAGGGTTGGTGGGCACTGAAGCTTTCTTT. Its translation: CASSRTGLVGTEAFF. The chain couples TRBV12-3 or TRBV12-4 to TRBJ1-1; D perhaps matches TRBD1 (6 bases). The V end lost 5 bases, the J end lost 4 bases, and 17 bases lay between the germline ends. The CDR3 has 15 amino acids.

The DNA for the CDR3 is TGTGCCAGCAGCCCAAGCGGCCAGAAGGGCGGCTACACCTTC. This gives the protein CASSPSGQKGGYTF. This chain uses TRBV3-1 with TRBJ1-2; D is uncertain. The CDR3 covers 14 residues. V was clipped by 4 bases and J by 8 bases, with 17 bases between them. CDR1 is LGHDT and CDR2 is YNNKEL in the germline V gene (reference sequence). Full variable domain (outside the CDR3, taken from reference TRBV3-1 and TRBJ1-2): DTAVSQTPKYLVTQMGNDKSIKCEQNLGHDTMYWYKQDSKKFLKIMFSYNNKELIINETVPNRFSPKSPDKAHLNLHINSLELGDSAVYFCASSPSGQKGGYTFGSGTRLTVV.

This clonotype occurred a few times. The rearrangement joins TRBV7-8 to TRBJ2-2; possible D gene TRBD2, 5 bases. V was clipped by 0 bases and J by 4 bases, with 9 bases between them. The germline V gene encodes CDR1 SGHVS and CDR2 FQNEAQ. This CDR3 region has 15 residues. The CDR3 nucleotides read TGTGCCAGCAGCTTAGCCCGCCGGGGCACCGGGGAGCTGTTTTTT. It translates to CASSLARRGTGELFF.

This clonotype was seen at least ten times. This chain connects TRBV12-3 or TRBV12-4 to TRBJ1-1; the D gene is possibly TRBD1 (6 bases). The CDR3 spans 13 residues. The V gene lost 5 bases and the J gene lost 1 base, with 8 bases spanning the gap. CDR3 region: CASSQGQNTEAFF. The CDR3 DNA is TGTGCCAGCAGTCAGGGACAGAACACTGAAGCTTTCTTT.

Many counts were recorded for this clonotype. V usage is TRBV20-1 and J usage is TRBJ2-7; 10 nucleotides line up with TRBD1. The V and J ends lost 3 bases and 3 bases, in that order; junction bases with no gene match: 2. Looked up from germline, CDR1 is DFQATT and CDR2 is SNEGSKA (reference sequence). The CDR3 runs 13 residues. The CDR3: CSASGDRGYEQYF. CDR3 DNA: TGCAGTGCTAGTGGGGACAGGGGCTACGAGCAGTACTTC.

A remark on this clonotype: A read error may account for a junction end that differs from germline. Here the CDR3 reads CASSQGTSGPILTF. The CDR3 coding sequence is TGCGCCAGCAGCCAAGGCACTAGCGGGCCGATCTTAACCTTC. The chain employs TRBV4-3 and TRBJ2-7; 9 bases fit TRBD2. The CDR3 spans 14 residues. The germline gives CDR1 LGHNA, CDR2 YSLEER.

About this clonotype: The junction departs from the called germline gene at one end, perhaps through a read error. The V call is TRBV27, the J call TRBJ2-7; D gene ambiguous. Germline CDR1 and CDR2: MNHEY and SMNVEV (reference sequence). This CDR3 spans 13 amino acids. The CDR3 region is CASSPPNTYEEYF. The CDR3 DNA sequence: TGTGCCAGCAGTCCGCCGAACACCTACGAGGAGTACTTC.

This clonotype was picked up many times. V is TRBV20-1 and J is TRBJ2-7, with D tentatively TRBD2 (6 bases). The CDR3 totals 14 residues. Trimming took off 3 bases at V and 2 bases at J, with 14 bases between the two ends. Per the germline V gene, CDR1 is DFQATT and CDR2 is SNEGSKA (reference sequence). The chain's CDR3 is CSARRGDAAYEQYF. The CDR3 DNA reads TGCAGTGCTAGGCGGGGTGATGCAGCCTACGAGCAGTACTTC.

In this sample, this clonotype turned up a few times. The V call is TRBV6-5, the J call TRBJ2-6; D call uncertain. V was pared by 0 bases and J by 4 bases, with 4 bases between. The CDR3 sequence is 14 residues long. Germline V CDR1 and CDR2: MNHEY, SVGAGI. The CDR3 DNA reads as TGTGCCAGCAGTTACTCGACCGGGGCCAACGTCCTGACTTTC. Translation gives CASSYSTGANVLTF.

The genes are TRBV29-1 and TRBJ1-1; D is ambiguous. V was shortened by 1 base and J by 2 bases, with 8 bases between the two germline ends. Germline CDR1 SQVTM, CDR2 ANQGSEA. The CDR3 loop spans 13 amino acids. CDR3 residues: CSVEVSTNTEAFF. The CDR3 region has the DNA TGCAGCGTTGAAGTTTCTACAAACACTGAAGCTTTCTTT.

The chain uses TRBV11-2 and TRBJ2-7, with 7 bases matching TRBD1. The J segment lost 0 bases and the V segment lost 4 bases, leaving 3 bases of the junction unmatched. From germline, CDR1 is SGHAT and CDR2 FQNNGV. CDR3 length: 14 amino acids. The CDR3 bases are TGTGCCAGCAGCTATCCAGGGGGCTCCTACGAGCAGTACTTC. Protein sequence: CASSYPGGSYEQYF.

V gene TRBV20-1 combines with J gene TRBJ1-1, with TRBD1 matching over 8 bases. V was pared by 3 bases and J by 3 bases, with 6 bases of the junction left unmatched. CDR1 is DFQATT and CDR2 is SNEGSKA in the germline V gene (reference sequence). This CDR3 has 14 residues. The CDR3 DNA follows: TGCAGTGCTAGGCAGGGGGCGAAGTACACTGAAGCTTTCTTT. It codes for CSARQGAKYTEAFF.

This chain joins TRBV10-3 and TRBJ2-1, with 8 nucleotides matching TRBD1. V lost 3 bases and J lost 4; bases outside the gene matches: 2. Looked up from germline, CDR1 is ENHRY and CDR2 is SYGVKD. The CDR3 length is 14 residues. CDR3 in DNA: TGTGCCATCAGTGAAGACAGGGGTTACAATGAGCAGTTCTTC. This translates into CAISEDRGYNEQFF.

This clonotype was seen only a few times. The chain links TRBV10-3 to TRBJ2-7; the D gene is possibly TRBD1 (5 bases). Germline loops: CDR1 ENHRY, CDR2 SYGVKD. Trimming removed 7 bases from V and 7 bases from J, with 14 bases in between. This CDR3 region has 12 residues. CDR3 bases: TGTGCCATCAAAGGGGCGACGGAAGAGCAGTACTTC. It is translated as CAIKGATEEQYF.

By sample fraction, this clonotype is medium-sized. The gene calls are TRBV6-5 and TRBJ2-5, with a weak D call TRBD2 (6 bases). The CDR3 runs 13 residues. The germline V gene has CDR1 MNHEY and CDR2 SVGAGI. V was pared by 6 bases and J by 6 bases, with 14 bases between. The CDR3 protein is CASSTGDVKTQYF. For the CDR3, the DNA is TGTGCCAGCAGCACGGGAGACGTGAAGACCCAGTACTTC.

This clonotype has more than one count but fewer than ten. The chain is built from TRBV12-3 or TRBV12-4 and TRBJ1-6; 9 bases match TRBD1. This CDR3 has 15 amino acids. Germline trimming cut 3 bases from V and 8 bases from J; bases unmatched to any gene: 5. For the CDR3, the DNA is TGTGCCAGCAGTTTGGGGACAGGGCTTTATTCACCCCTCCACTTT. Encoded protein: CASSLGTGLYSPLHF.

This clonotype was detected a few times. The V and J genes are TRBV12-3 or TRBV12-4 and TRBJ2-1, with 10 bases aligning to TRBD2. This CDR3 is built from 14 residues. V shed 10 bases and J 9 bases; nucleotides not matched to a gene: 12. CDR3 coding DNA: TGTGCCACCCGGTGGCTAGCGGGAGCCGGTGAGCAGTTCTTC. Amino acid sequence: CATRWLAGAGEQFF.

The count of this clonotype is one. The CDR3 loop reads CASSPTGGDTQYF. CDR3 nucleotides: TGTGCCAGCTCACCAACCGGGGGAGATACGCAGTATTTT. V gene TRBV18 combines with J gene TRBJ2-3, with TRBD2 as a possible D gene (6 bases). This CDR3 contains 13 residues. The germline gives CDR1 KGHSH, CDR2 LQKENI. Trimming cost V 2 bases and J 5 bases, with 8 bases left between them.

This clonotype has a handful of counts. The chain carries TRBV6-1 and TRBJ1-1, with no clear D. Trimming pared 4 bases from V and 0 bases from J, leaving 6 bases between. The germline CDR1 and CDR2 sequences are MNHNS and SASEGT. The CDR3 is 13 residues long. The CDR3 bases are TGTGCCAGCAGTGGGCCTTTGAACACTGAAGCTTTCTTT. Translating gives CASSGPLNTEAFF.